This T cell receptor beta chain was observed in a study of blood T cells in healthy people across ages. Study observations and caveats: PBMCs went unsorted, and a conclusive naive versus antigen-experienced comparison was therefore prevented.

Isolated per sample were at least 6 million PBMCs. Together with a sample-barcoded 5' primer, a J-beta primer mix was included in a second PCR lasting roughly 6 to 12 cycles. Via MiXCR, TCRdb re-called the 5' RACE reads, giving one row per CDR3 protein. The sample lists 1.5 million to 2 million distinct CDR3 sequences, roughly 50% occurring once. Germline V gene data show CDR1 as SGHTA and CDR2 as FQGNSA. This CDR3 has 16 residues. The ends were cut back, 6 bases at V and 5 bases at J, with 22 bases in the middle. In its sample, this clonotype was seen a few times. Its antigen is not known. The material sequenced was blood. The TCR originated in a woman between 40 and 50 years old in good health. The rearrangement uses TRBV7-2 and TRBJ2-5, with D perhaps matching TRBD2 (6 bases). The CDR3 DNA reads as TGTGCCAGCAGGCATAAGACTAGTGTCGTTACGGAGACCCAGTACTTC. Protein product: CASRHKTSVVTETQYF.